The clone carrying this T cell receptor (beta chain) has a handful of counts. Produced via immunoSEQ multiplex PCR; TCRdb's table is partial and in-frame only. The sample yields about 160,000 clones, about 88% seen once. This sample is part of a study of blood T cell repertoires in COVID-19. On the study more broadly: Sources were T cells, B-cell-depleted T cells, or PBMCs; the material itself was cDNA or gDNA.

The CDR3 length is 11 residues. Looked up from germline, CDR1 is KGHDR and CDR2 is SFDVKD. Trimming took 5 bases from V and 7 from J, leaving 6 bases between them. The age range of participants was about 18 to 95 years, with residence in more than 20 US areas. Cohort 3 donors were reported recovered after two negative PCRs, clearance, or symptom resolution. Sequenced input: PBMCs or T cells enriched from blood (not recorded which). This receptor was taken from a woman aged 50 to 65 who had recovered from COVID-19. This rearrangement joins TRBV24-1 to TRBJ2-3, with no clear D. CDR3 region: CATSVSYTQYF. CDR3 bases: TGTGCCACCAGTGTATCCTATACGCAGTATTTT.